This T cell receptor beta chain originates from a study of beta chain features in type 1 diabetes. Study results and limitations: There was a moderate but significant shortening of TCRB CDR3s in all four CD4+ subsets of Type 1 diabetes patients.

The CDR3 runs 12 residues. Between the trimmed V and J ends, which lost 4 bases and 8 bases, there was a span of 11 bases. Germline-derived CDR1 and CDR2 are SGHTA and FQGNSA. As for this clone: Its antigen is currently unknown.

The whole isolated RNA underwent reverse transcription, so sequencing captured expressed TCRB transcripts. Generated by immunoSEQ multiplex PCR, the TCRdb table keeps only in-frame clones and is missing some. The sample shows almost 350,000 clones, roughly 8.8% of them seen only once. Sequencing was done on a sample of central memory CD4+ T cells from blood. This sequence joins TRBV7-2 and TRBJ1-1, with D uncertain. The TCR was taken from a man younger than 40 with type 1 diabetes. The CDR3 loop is CASSSGSSEAFF. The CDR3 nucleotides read TGTGCCAGCAGCTCCGGGAGTTCGGAAGCTTTCTTT.